This T cell receptor beta chain was obtained from a study of type 1 regulatory T cells. Germline-derived CDR1 and CDR2 are SEHNR and FQNEAQ (reference sequence). V lost 5 bases, J lost 0 bases, and 10 bases lay in between. The CDR3 sequence is 14 residues long. On this clonotype itself: The antigen is unknown.

TCRdb passed the reads through MiXCR, listing each CDR3 protein once. The sample carries some 21,000 distinct CDR3 sequences, around half recorded once. Sequencing input: cultured T cells, either the whole culture or a sorted T cell fraction (not recorded which). The sequence was obtained from a human donor in good health. The chain combines TRBV7-9 with TRBJ1-1; D unclear. The CDR3 coding sequence is TGTGCCAGCAGCGTAAGGCGGGTGAACACTGAAGCTTTCTTT. Protein sequence: CASSVRRVNTEAFF.